This TCR beta chain derives from a study of cytomegalovirus exposure and HLA in healthy donors. The germline V gene encodes CDR1 MNHNY and CDR2 SVGAGI (reference sequence). This CDR3 has 13 residues. Trimming stripped 8 bases from V and 5 bases from J, with 13 bases between. The PCR ran on 60 Vbeta and 13 Jbeta primers. Sequenced by immunoSEQ multiplex PCR; TCRdb stores in-frame clones only, minus some. The sample includes some 80,000 clones, around 76% seen only once; the top ten take under 7%. This clone has at least ten counts. The chain combines TRBV6-6 with TRBJ2-1, with a weak D call TRBD2 (5 bases). Sequencing was performed on PBMCs. This receptor was identified in a man aged 18 to 30 in good health and CMV-seropositive. Here the CDR3 reads CASSTDGDNEQFF. As DNA, the CDR3 is TGTGCCAGCTCCACGGACGGGGACAATGAGCAGTTCTTC.